One T cell receptor (beta chain) is described in this entry. Its specific antigen is unknown. No per-base quality is available; no much larger clone lies one base away. This specimen comes from a study of blood T cell repertoires in COVID-19 (dated by TCRdb to the early 2020s). About the study as a whole: The collaborator samples originated in the United States, Italy and Spain and spanned the acute and convalescent phases of COVID-19. The prospective study material was composed of cDNA or gDNA derived from T cells, B-cell-depleted T cells, or PBMCs. Deeply sampled blood TCRbeta repertoires from subjects exposed to, actively infected with, or recovered from COVID-19 were included in the dataset. A freely available public database, intended as a resource for researchers studying the immune response to SARS-CoV-2, is where the repertoires were released. Samples came from the ongoing ImmuneRACE study (first 160 participants) plus 1,254 subjects from 6 global collaborators. Sample metadata almost always included a de-identified subject ID, COVID-19 status, age in years and sex. Where HLA class I and class II types were available, the types were taken from metadata supplied by the sample provider, not from assay-based typing.

CDR1 and CDR2 were assigned from the germline V gene as MDHEN and SYDVKM. Clipping removes 1 base from V and 3 bases from J, with 3 as the unmatched junction base count. From cysteine to phenylalanine, the CDR3 is 16 amino acids long. Solely the CDR3 DNA is kept, with 48 bases framed from the first base. Collaborating institutions collected whole blood in K2EDTA tubes following their own protocols. For TCRbeta analysis, collaborator samples were shipped as frozen whole blood, as isolated PBMCs, or as DNA extracted from either sample type. TCRbeta CDR3 regions were amplified from genomic DNA by means of the immunoSEQ Assay, a bias-controlled multiplex PCR. As for how the authors treated the data: Nucleated cell counts per sample were estimated from amplification of reference gene primers within the assay. To quantify the absolute abundance of each unique TCRbeta CDR3 rearrangement, sequence reads were collapsed and filtered. Productive Simpson clonality was computed per sample as the square root of Simpson's diversity index over productive rearrangements. TCRdb holds this immuneACCESS table with in-frame rearrangements only. Some clones are missing; in checked studies, unresolved V genes explain under half, and the rest has no known cause. From that table come the V and J calls and clone size; the DNA was used to work out D and trimming. This sample has about 400,000 clones in its table, and around 87% of those were observed once. The ten largest account for approximately 2.9% of the sample.

General conclusions and limits of the study: The amount of clinical and demographic metadata varied by source and participant and was provided uncurated.

The TCR sequence derives from a human donor in a cohort sampled during active COVID-19. The rearrangement joined TRBV28 to TRBJ2-2, with 9 central nucleotides matching TRBD2. Material: peripheral blood. The DNA is TGTGCCAGCAGTTTATCCCTAGCGGGACACACCGGGGAGCTGTTTTTT. It specifies CASSLSLAGHTGELFF.